These 10 T cell receptor beta chains were all obtained from the same sample, sequenced in a study of blood T cell repertoires in COVID-19. Only in-frame clones appear in the TCRdb table, and some are missing; sequencing was by immunoSEQ multiplex PCR. Of around 150,000 clones in the sample, 70% to 90% were seen once. The source material was peripheral blood. The receptors derive from a man aged 35-49 years with acute or convalescent COVID-19.

The rearrangement joins TRBV5-1 to TRBJ2-3, with 7 bases aligning to TRBD1. CDR3 length equals 16 residues. Germline trimming cut 3 bases from V and 5 bases from J; bases unmatched to any gene: 12. CDR1 and CDR2 from the germline V gene are SGHRS and YFSETQ. The CDR3: CASSSQGRLYLDTQYF. In nucleotides, the CDR3 is TGCGCCAGCAGCTCACAGGGGCGACTTTACCTAGATACGCAGTATTTT.

The chain joins TRBV28 to TRBJ2-1; TRBD1 might be the D (5 bases). Germline V gives CDR1 MDHEN, CDR2 SYDVKM. CDR3 size: 19 residues. The V gene lost 6 bases and the J gene lost 1 base, with 25 bases spanning the gap. The CDR3 sequence is CASRPSSPGIWISYNEQFF. CDR3 DNA: TGTGCCAGCAGGCCCTCGAGTCCAGGGATTTGGATATCCTACAATGAGCAGTTCTTC.

The CDR3 loop is CASSSRGMNTEAFF. The CDR3 nucleotides read TGCGCCAGCAGTTCCAGGGGGATGAACACTGAAGCTTTCTTT. The V and J genes are TRBV5-1 and TRBJ1-1; TRBD1 agrees at 7 bases. Germline lookup yields CDR1 SGHRS and CDR2 YFSETQ. With 5 bases clipped from V and 0 bases from J, the junction kept 4 bases outside the gene matches. This CDR3 contains 14 residues.

The rearrangement joins TRBV9 to TRBJ1-1; D ambiguous. V was pared by 0 bases and J by 7 bases, with 13 bases between. Germline CDR1 and CDR2: SGDLS and YYNGEE. The CDR3 has 14 amino acids. Written as DNA, the CDR3 is TGTGCCAGCAGCGTAGTAAACAGTAATATTGAAGCTTTCTTT. Translated: CASSVVNSNIEAFF.

The V and J genes are TRBV7-2 and TRBJ2-3, with D unclear. The germline gives CDR1 SGHTA, CDR2 FQGNSA. V was pared by 5 bases and J by 2 bases, with 5 bases between. CDR3 length equals 12 residues. CDR3 residues: CASSANTDTQYF. CDR3 sequence (DNA): TGTGCCAGCAGCGCGAACACAGATACGCAGTATTTT. Combining the CDR3 with reference TRBV7-2 and TRBJ2-3 gives the whole variable domain GAGVSQSPSNKVTEKGKDVELRCDPISGHTALYWYRQSLGQGLEFLIYFQGNSAPDKSGLPSDRFSAERTGGSVSTLTIQRTQQEDSAVYLCASSANTDTQYFGPGTRLTVL.

The rearrangement links TRBV29-1 to TRBJ2-4; D is possibly TRBD1 (5 bases). Germline V gives CDR1 SQVTM, CDR2 ANQGSEA. The CDR3 covers 14 residues. V lost 6 bases, J lost 2 bases, and 14 bases lay in between. The CDR3: CSVTPDSSKNIQYF. In DNA form, the CDR3 reads TGCAGCGTGACACCAGACAGTTCCAAAAACATTCAGTACTTC.

The gene calls are TRBV6-2 or TRBV6-3 and TRBJ1-2; 7 nucleotides agree with TRBD1. Germline assignment: CDR1 MNHEY and CDR2 SVGEGT. The CDR3 length is 15 residues. The J segment lost 4 bases and the V segment lost 3 bases, leaving 8 bases of the junction unmatched. For the CDR3, the DNA is TGTGCCAGCAGTTATCCATTGGGACAGCCCTATGGCTACACCTTC. Translating gives CASSYPLGQPYGYTF.

CDR3 amino acids: CASSPLSSGGETQYF. In DNA, the CDR3 is TGTGCCAGCAGCCCCCTTTCCAGCGGGGGAGAGACCCAGTACTTC. This chain links TRBV7-2 with TRBJ2-5; TRBD2 agrees at 8 bases. J gave up 4 bases and V 5 bases, and 9 bases lay outside the gene matches. The CDR3 contains 15 residues. CDR1 is SGHTA and CDR2 is FQGNSA in the germline V gene.

This clone appeared a few times. The V gene is TRBV7-9, the J gene TRBJ2-3, with 9 bases that match TRBD1. V was clipped by 3 bases and J by 2 bases; unmatched bases: 6. The germline gives CDR1 SEHNR, CDR2 FQNEAQ (reference sequence). The CDR3 covers 16 residues. This CDR3 is CASSLGTGGYTDTQYF. The DNA for the CDR3 is TGTGCCAGCAGCTTGGGCACAGGGGGCTACACAGATACGCAGTATTTT.

The V and J genes are TRBV30 and TRBJ1-1; D not certain. Germline V gene data show CDR1 as GTSNPN and CDR2 as SVGIG (reference sequence). V dropped 3 bases and J dropped 1 base, with 12 bases sitting between them. The CDR3 length is 14 residues. CDR3 loop: CAWRVGIRNTEAFF. In DNA form, the CDR3 reads TGTGCCTGGAGGGTCGGGATCCGGAACACTGAAGCTTTCTTT.